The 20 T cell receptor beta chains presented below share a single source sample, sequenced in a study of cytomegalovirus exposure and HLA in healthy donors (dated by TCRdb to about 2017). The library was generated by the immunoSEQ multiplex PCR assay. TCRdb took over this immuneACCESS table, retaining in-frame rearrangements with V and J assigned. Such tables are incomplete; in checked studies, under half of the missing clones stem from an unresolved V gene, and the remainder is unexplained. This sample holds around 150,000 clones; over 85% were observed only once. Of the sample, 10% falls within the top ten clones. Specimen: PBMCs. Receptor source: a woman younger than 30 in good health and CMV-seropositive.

CDR3 amino acids: CASRGTSDNTDTQYF. The CDR3, as DNA: TGTGCCAGCAGGGGGACTAGCGACAACACAGATACGCAGTATTTT. This rearrangement joins TRBV4-2 to TRBJ2-3; TRBD2 agrees at 10 bases. There are 15 residues in the CDR3. Per the germline V gene, CDR1 is LGHNA and CDR2 is YNFKEQ. V shed 6 bases and J 2 bases; nucleotides not matched to a gene: 5.

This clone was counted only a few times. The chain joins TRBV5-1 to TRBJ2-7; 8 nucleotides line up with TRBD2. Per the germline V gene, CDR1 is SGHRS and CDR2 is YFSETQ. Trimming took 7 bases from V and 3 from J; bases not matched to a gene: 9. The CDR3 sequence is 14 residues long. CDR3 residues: CASRTESGSYEQYF. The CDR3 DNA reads TGCGCCAGCCGAACAGAAAGCGGGAGCTACGAGCAGTACTTC.

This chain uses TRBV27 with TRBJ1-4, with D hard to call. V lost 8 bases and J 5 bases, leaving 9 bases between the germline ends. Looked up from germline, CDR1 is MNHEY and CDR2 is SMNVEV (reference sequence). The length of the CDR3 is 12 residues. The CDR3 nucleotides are TGTGCCAGCCGCCGGGGAAATGAAAAACTGTTTTTT. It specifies CASRRGNEKLFF.

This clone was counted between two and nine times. The CDR3, as DNA: TGCAGCGTTGCCCGTACTATCAACACCGGGGAGCTGTTTTTT. It encodes CSVARTINTGELFF. This chain connects TRBV29-1 to TRBJ2-2; D unclear. CDR3 length: 14 residues. CDR1 and CDR2 (germline): SQVTM, ANQGSEA. V was shortened by 4 bases and J by 2 bases, with 11 bases between the two germline ends.

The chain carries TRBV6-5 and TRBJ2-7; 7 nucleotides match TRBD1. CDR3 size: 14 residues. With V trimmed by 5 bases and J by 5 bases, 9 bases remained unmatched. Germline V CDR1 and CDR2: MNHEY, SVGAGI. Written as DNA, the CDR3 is TGTGCCAGCAGTCTAGGGGGCAGGGGTAACGAGCAGTACTTC. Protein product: CASSLGGRGNEQYF.

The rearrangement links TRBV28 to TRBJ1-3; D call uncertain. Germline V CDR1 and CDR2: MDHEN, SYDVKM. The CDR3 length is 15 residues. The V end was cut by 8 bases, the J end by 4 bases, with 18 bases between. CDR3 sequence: CASASVSRQGNTIYF. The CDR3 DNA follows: TGTGCCAGCGCCTCGGTCTCTAGGCAAGGAAACACCATATATTTT.

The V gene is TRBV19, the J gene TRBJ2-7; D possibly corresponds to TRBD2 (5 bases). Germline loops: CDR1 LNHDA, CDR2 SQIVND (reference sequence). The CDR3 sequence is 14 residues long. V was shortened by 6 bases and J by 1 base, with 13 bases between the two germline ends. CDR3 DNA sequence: TGTGCCAGTAGGTCGGACTTCTCATCCTACGAGCAGTACTTC. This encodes CASRSDFSSYEQYF.

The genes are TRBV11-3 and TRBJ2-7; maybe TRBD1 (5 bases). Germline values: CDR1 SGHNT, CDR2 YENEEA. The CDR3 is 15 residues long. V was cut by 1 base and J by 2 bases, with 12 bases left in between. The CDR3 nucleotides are TGTGCCAGCAGCTTAGTGGAGACAGTGGCCTACGAGCAGTACTTC. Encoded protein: CASSLVETVAYEQYF.

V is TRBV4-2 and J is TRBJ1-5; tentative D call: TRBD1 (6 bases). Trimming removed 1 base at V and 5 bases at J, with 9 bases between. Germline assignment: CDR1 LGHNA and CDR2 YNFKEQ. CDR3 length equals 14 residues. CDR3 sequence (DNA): TGTGCCAGCAGCCAAGTTGGGGGCTATCAGCCCCAGCATTTT. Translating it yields CASSQVGGYQPQHF.

CDR3 region: CASWRAAGNEKLFF. CDR3 sequence (DNA): TGTGCCAGCTGGAGGGCCGCGGGGAATGAAAAACTGTTTTTT. The chain couples TRBV6-6 to TRBJ1-4; D is unclear. V lost 8 bases and J lost 5, with 15 bases in between. This CDR3 has 14 residues. CDR1 MNHNY and CDR2 SVGAGI come from the germline V gene (reference sequence).

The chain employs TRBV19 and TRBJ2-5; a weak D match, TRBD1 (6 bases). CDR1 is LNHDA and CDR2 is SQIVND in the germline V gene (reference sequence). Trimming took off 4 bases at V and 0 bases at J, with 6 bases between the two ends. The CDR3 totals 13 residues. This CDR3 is CASSRTDQETQYF. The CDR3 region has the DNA TGTGCCAGTAGTAGGACAGACCAAGAGACCCAGTACTTC.

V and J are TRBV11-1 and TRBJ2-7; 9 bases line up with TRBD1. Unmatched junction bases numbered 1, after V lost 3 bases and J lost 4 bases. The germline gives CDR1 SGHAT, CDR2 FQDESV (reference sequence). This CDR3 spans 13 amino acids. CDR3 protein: CASSLDRGYEQYF. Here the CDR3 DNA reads TGTGCCAGCAGCTTGGACAGGGGTTACGAGCAGTACTTC.

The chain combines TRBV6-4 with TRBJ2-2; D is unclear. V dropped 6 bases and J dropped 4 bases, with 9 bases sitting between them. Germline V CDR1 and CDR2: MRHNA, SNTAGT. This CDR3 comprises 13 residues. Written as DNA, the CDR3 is TGTGCCAGCAGAGCCCCGGGCACCGGGGAGCTGTTTTTT. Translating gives CASRAPGTGELFF.

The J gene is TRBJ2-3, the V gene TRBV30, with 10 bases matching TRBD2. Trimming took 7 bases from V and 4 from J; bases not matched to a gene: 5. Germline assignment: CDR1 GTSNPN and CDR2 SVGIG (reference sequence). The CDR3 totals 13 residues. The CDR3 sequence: CASSSGRADTQYF. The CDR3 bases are TGTGCCTCCTCTAGCGGGAGAGCAGATACGCAGTATTTT.

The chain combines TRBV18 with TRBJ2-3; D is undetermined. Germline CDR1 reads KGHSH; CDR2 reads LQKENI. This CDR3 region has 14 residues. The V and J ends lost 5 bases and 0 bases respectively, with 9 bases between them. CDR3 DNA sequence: TGTGCCAGCTCAGCGACATCTAGCACAGATACGCAGTATTTT. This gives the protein CASSATSSTDTQYF.

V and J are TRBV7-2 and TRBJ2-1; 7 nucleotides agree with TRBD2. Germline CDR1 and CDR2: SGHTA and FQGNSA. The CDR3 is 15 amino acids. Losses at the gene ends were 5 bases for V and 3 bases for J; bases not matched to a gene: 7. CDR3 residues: CASSKPRDYYNEQFF. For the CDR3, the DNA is TGTGCCAGCAGCAAACCCCGGGACTACTACAATGAGCAGTTCTTC.

CDR3 region: CASSEEGTGATEQYF. In nucleotides, the CDR3 is TGTGCCAGCAGTGAAGAGGGGACAGGGGCCACCGAGCAGTACTTC. The chain recombines TRBV6-1 with TRBJ2-7; 10 nucleotides align to TRBD1. Germline-derived CDR1 and CDR2 are MNHNS and SASEGT. CDR3 length equals 15 residues. Trimming removed 1 base from V and 6 bases from J; junction bases left unmatched: 6.

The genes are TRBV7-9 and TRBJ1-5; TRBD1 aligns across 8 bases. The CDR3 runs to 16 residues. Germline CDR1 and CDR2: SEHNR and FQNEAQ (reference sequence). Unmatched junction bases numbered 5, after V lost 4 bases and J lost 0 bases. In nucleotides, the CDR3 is TGTGCCAGCAGCTCCGGGACAGGCTATAGCAATCAGCCCCAGCATTTT. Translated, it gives CASSSGTGYSNQPQHF.

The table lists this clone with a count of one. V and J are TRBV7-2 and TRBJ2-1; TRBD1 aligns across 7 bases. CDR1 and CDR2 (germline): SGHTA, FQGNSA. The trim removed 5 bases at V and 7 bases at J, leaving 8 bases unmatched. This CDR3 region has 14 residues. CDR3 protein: CASSLRGRINEQFF. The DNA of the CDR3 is TGTGCCAGCAGCCTAAGGGGGCGTATTAATGAGCAGTTCTTC.

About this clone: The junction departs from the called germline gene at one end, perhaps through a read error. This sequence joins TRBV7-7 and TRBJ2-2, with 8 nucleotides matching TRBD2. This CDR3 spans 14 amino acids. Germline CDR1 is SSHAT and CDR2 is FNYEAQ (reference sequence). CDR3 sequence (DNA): TGTGCTAGCAGCTTAAGCGGGAGTACCGGGGAGCTGTTTTTT. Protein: CASSLSGSTGELFF.